Listed here are 21 T cell receptor beta chains from one sample, sequenced in a study of cytomegalovirus exposure and HLA in healthy donors. The PCR contained 60 Vbeta and 13 Jbeta primers. The data were produced by immunoSEQ multiplex PCR, yet TCRdb's version contains in-frame clones alone and is incomplete. The table shows approximately 37,000 clones, with over 70% occurring only once. Sample: PBMCs. The source of these receptors is a man aged 25 to 40 in good health and CMV-seronegative.

V usage is TRBV10-1 and J usage is TRBJ1-1; unclear D gene. Trimming cost V 3 bases and J 4 bases, with 18 bases left between them. The CDR3 has 16 amino acids. In germline, CDR1 is WNHNN, CDR2 SYGVQD (reference sequence). The CDR3 sequence is CASSDTSLSASTEAFF. Here the CDR3 DNA reads TGCGCCAGCAGTGATACCTCCCTCTCCGCGAGCACTGAAGCTTTCTTT.

V and J are TRBV9 and TRBJ2-3; D perhaps matches TRBD1 (6 bases). Germline V gene data show CDR1 as SGDLS and CDR2 as YYNGEE. The V gene lost 4 bases and the J gene lost 0 bases, with 12 bases spanning the gap. The length of the CDR3 is 15 residues. The CDR3: CASSPTGTSTDTQYF. CDR3 nucleotides: TGTGCCAGCAGCCCTACAGGGACGAGCACAGATACGCAGTATTTT.

V usage is TRBV27 and J usage is TRBJ2-7; 7 bases align to TRBD2. CDR1 and CDR2 from the germline V gene are MNHEY and SMNVEV (reference sequence). There are 13 residues in the CDR3. The V and J ends lost 0 bases and 6 bases, in that order; junction bases with no gene match: 2. The CDR3 protein is CASSLSGGSEQYF. Written as DNA, the CDR3 is TGTGCCAGCAGTTTATCGGGGGGGTCCGAGCAGTACTTC.

The rearrangement links TRBV6-1 to TRBJ2-1; 8 nucleotides align to TRBD2. Germline V gene data show CDR1 as MNHNS and CDR2 as SASEGT. The CDR3 totals 17 residues. Unmatched junction bases numbered 7, after V lost 1 base and J lost 2 bases. DNA for the CDR3: TGTGCCAGCAGTGAAGATCCAGCGGGAGACCCCTACAATGAGCAGTTCTTC. Encoded protein: CASSEDPAGDPYNEQFF.

This clone was observed a few times. The V call is TRBV4-1, the J call TRBJ2-7; 7 bases fit TRBD1. V trimming: 0 bases; J trimming: 1 base; junction bases outside the gene matches: 0. The CDR3 extends over 14 amino acids. Germline values: CDR1 MGHRA, CDR2 YSYEKL. CDR3 amino acids: CASSQEDRSYEQYF. The CDR3 DNA follows: TGCGCCAGCAGCCAAGAGGACAGGTCCTACGAGCAGTACTTC.

This chain uses TRBV7-8 with TRBJ2-2; TRBD1 matches 10 bases. This CDR3 region has 16 residues. Germline V gene lookup returns CDR1 SGHVS and CDR2 FQNEAQ. J gave up 4 bases and V 1 base, and 3 bases lay outside the gene matches. CDR3 amino acids: CASSLGTGGITGELFF. CDR3 DNA sequence: TGTGCCAGCAGCTTAGGGACAGGGGGAATCACCGGGGAGCTGTTTTTT.

The V and J genes are TRBV7-9 and TRBJ1-6; D possibly corresponds to TRBD1 (5 bases). The V gene's germline CDR1 is SEHNR and CDR2 FQNEAQ (reference sequence). CDR3 length: 14 residues. The V end lost 4 bases, the J end lost 7 bases, and 11 bases lay between the germline ends. CDR3 in amino acids: CASSWGDVNSPLHF. CDR3 nucleotide sequence: TGTGCCAGCAGCTGGGGGGATGTGAATTCACCCCTCCACTTT.

The gene calls are TRBV30 and TRBJ2-6; D is possibly TRBD2 (6 bases). The CDR3 covers 20 residues. V was cut by 0 bases and J by 0 bases, with 21 bases left in between. Germline V gives CDR1 GTSNPN, CDR2 SVGIG (reference sequence). The CDR3 sequence: CAWSVSRGRLSSSGANVLTF. The CDR3 DNA reads as TGTGCCTGGAGTGTGTCCCGGGGGAGACTCTCCAGCTCTGGGGCCAACGTCCTGACTTTC.

DNA of the CDR3: TGCGCCAGCAGCTCCCTAGAGGCAGATACGCAGTATTTT. Translated, it gives CASSSLEADTQYF. The chain is built from TRBV5-1 and TRBJ2-3; unclear D gene. V lost 3 bases to trimming and J lost 4 bases, with 9 bases between them. The germline gives CDR1 SGHRS, CDR2 YFSETQ. This CDR3 contains 13 residues.

This chain joins TRBV29-1 and TRBJ2-2; 9 nucleotides align to TRBD1. Germline V gene sequence: CDR1 SQVTM, CDR2 ANQGSEA. Germline trimming cut 6 bases from V and 2 bases from J; bases unmatched to any gene: 4. The CDR3 covers 14 residues. CDR3 DNA: TGCAGCGTATACAGGGGGCTTAACACCGGGGAGCTGTTTTTT. As protein: CSVYRGLNTGELFF.

The rearrangement uses TRBV19 and TRBJ2-7, with TRBD2 matching 7 bases. V lost 5 bases to trimming and J lost 1 base; unmatched junction nucleotides: 17. Germline lookup yields CDR1 LNHDA and CDR2 SQIVND (reference sequence). This CDR3 is built from 18 residues. The CDR3 DNA sequence: TGTGCCAGTAGTGCGGGGGTAACTGGTGGAGAAAGTTCCTACGAGCAGTACTTC. Amino acid sequence: CASSAGVTGGESSYEQYF. The whole variable domain, remainder taken from reference TRBV19 and TRBJ2-7, is DGGITQSPKYLFRKEGQNVTLSCEQNLNHDAMYWYRQDPGQGLRLIYYSQIVNDFQKGDIAEGYSVSREKKESFPLTVTSAQKNPTAFYLCASSAGVTGGESSYEQYFGPGTRLTVT.

V and J are TRBV2 and TRBJ1-2; 10 positions agree with TRBD1. V shed 7 bases, J shed 9 bases, and the junction held 5 bases outside the gene matches. This CDR3 has 12 amino acids. Germline V lookup: CDR1 SNHLY, CDR2 FYNNEI. CDR3 bases: TGTGCCAGCACCCTGACAGGGGGCAGCTACACCTTC. Translating gives CASTLTGGSYTF.

This clone was detected a few times. V and J are TRBV5-4 and TRBJ1-2, with TRBD1 identical over 7 bases. Germline CDR1 and CDR2: SGHNT and YYREEE (reference sequence). This CDR3 has 15 amino acids. The V segment lost 4 bases and the J segment 4 bases; nucleotides outside the gene matches: 10. The CDR3: CASSVQGGAVYGYTF. The CDR3 bases are TGTGCCAGCAGCGTGCAGGGGGGCGCCGTCTATGGCTACACCTTC.

The chain has TRBV19 and TRBJ1-5; 7 nucleotides agree with TRBD1. Germline V lookup: CDR1 LNHDA, CDR2 SQIVND (reference sequence). V dropped 5 bases and J dropped 6; count of bases not matched to a gene: 4. This CDR3 has 13 amino acids. Written as DNA, the CDR3 is TGTGCCAGTAGTGTCGGACAGGCTCAGCCCCAGCATTTT. Its protein product is CASSVGQAQPQHF.

This clone was seen a few times. The V and J genes are TRBV19 and TRBJ1-1; tentative D call: TRBD1 (5 bases). This CDR3 comprises 15 residues. Per the germline V gene, CDR1 is LNHDA and CDR2 is SQIVND (reference sequence). V dropped 3 bases and J dropped 6 bases, with 17 bases sitting between them. The DNA of the CDR3 is TGTGCCAGTAGTATTGGGCTGGGGGAGGTCGCTGAAGCTTTCTTT. This encodes CASSIGLGEVAEAFF.

The rearrangement links TRBV7-2 to TRBJ2-1; TRBD2 aligns across 11 bases. J lost 7 bases, V lost 5 bases, and 10 bases had no gene match. This CDR3 is built from 16 residues. Germline assignment: CDR1 SGHTA and CDR2 FQGNSA. CDR3 region: CASSRRGSGRGNEQFF. In nucleotides, the CDR3 is TGTGCCAGCAGCAGAAGGGGTAGCGGGAGGGGTAATGAGCAGTTCTTC.

The CDR3 region has the DNA TGTGCCAGCAGTGCCCGAGGGGGGGCGGGCACCGGGGAGCTGTTTTTT. Protein sequence: CASSARGGAGTGELFF. The chain carries TRBV6-6 and TRBJ2-2; D is possibly TRBD2 (7 bases). Germline V gives CDR1 MNHNY, CDR2 SVGAGI (reference sequence). This CDR3 comprises 16 residues. V dropped 5 bases and J dropped 4 bases, with 17 bases sitting between them.

This sequence joins TRBV7-4 and TRBJ2-5, with TRBD2 matching 11 bases. The V segment lost 6 bases and the J segment 0 bases; nucleotides outside the gene matches: 15. The germline CDR1 and CDR2 sequences are SGHVT and SQSDAQ. The CDR3 runs to 19 residues. DNA for the CDR3: TGTGCCAGCAGTCAAGCAAGGGCTCTAGCGGGGGGAAACCAAGAGACCCAGTACTTC. This sequence encodes CASSQARALAGGNQETQYF.

The chain employs TRBV7-9 and TRBJ2-7, with TRBD1 identical over 9 bases. The CDR3 is made up of 14 amino acids. With V trimmed by 5 bases and J by 7 bases, 9 bases remained unmatched. Per germline, CDR1 SEHNR and CDR2 FQNEAQ (reference sequence). The chain's CDR3 is CASSDTGGSREQYF. The CDR3 DNA is TGTGCCAGCAGCGACACAGGGGGCTCCCGGGAGCAGTACTTC. Combining the CDR3 with reference TRBV7-9 and TRBJ2-7 gives the whole variable domain DTGVSQNPRHKITKRGQNVTFRCDPISEHNRLYWYRQTLGQGPEFLTYFQNEAQLEKSRLLSDRFSAERPKGSFSTLEIQRTEQGDSAMYLCASSDTGGSREQYFGPGTRLTVT.

This sequence joins TRBV7-2 and TRBJ2-7, with 11 bases lining up with TRBD2. From germline, CDR1 is SGHTA and CDR2 FQGNSA. After removal of 5 bases from V and 3 bases from J, the junction contained 3 bases not matched to a gene. The CDR3 loop spans 14 amino acids. This CDR3 reads CASSPGTSGYEQYF. CDR3 DNA sequence: TGTGCCAGCAGCCCAGGGACTAGCGGCTACGAGCAGTACTTC.

The chain links TRBV14 to TRBJ1-2; no definite D call. Germline CDR1 and CDR2: SGHDN and FVKESK. The germline V and J ends were trimmed by 4 bases and 0 bases, with 6 bases remaining between them. CDR3 size: 13 residues. CDR3 residues: CASSPTANYGYTF. The CDR3 bases are TGTGCCAGCAGCCCTACAGCTAACTATGGCTACACCTTC.